This T cell receptor beta chain was recorded in a study of PD-L1 blockade in urothelial cancer. At the level of the study: Patients' histories included 0 to 3 prior chemotherapy regimens. Study findings and constraints: Durable-benefit patients had greater expansion of tumor-associated blood clones at 3 weeks.

With V trimmed by 4 bases and J by 2 bases, 11 bases remained unmatched. This CDR3 has 17 amino acids. The germline V gene has CDR1 MNHEY and CDR2 SMNVEV (reference sequence). Produced via immunoSEQ multiplex PCR; TCRdb's table is partial and in-frame only. Among roughly 52,000 clones listed, 79% were seen once. Concerning this clone: Its antigen remains unidentified.

The time point here: pretreatment peripheral blood. The chain is built from TRBV27 and TRBJ2-4, with TRBD2 identical over 7 bases. This TCR came from a man between 65 and 79 years old with urothelial cancer. This sample comprised PBMCs, obtained around atezolizumab (anti-PD-L1) treatment. The DNA for the CDR3 is TGTGCCAGCAGTTCCCCCCTGAAGAGCGGGACCAAAAACATTCAGTACTTC. This gives the protein CASSSPLKSGTKNIQYF.